This T cell receptor (beta chain) was profiled in a study of blood T cell repertoires in COVID-19. As for the study in general: Some COVID-19 samples were acute and others convalescent; all came from the United States, Italy and Spain.

Everyone who took part was roughly 18 to 89 years old, and they came from about two dozen US areas. Two consecutive negative NP/OP PCR tests, clearance, or resolved symptoms defined Cohort 3 recovery. Source study methods: The assay estimated nucleated cells by amplifying reference gene primers. Only in-frame clones appear in the TCRdb table, and some are missing; sequencing was by immunoSEQ multiplex PCR. That table gives V, J and clone size, and the DNA gave D and trimming. The profile shows almost 500,000 clones, less than 90% of them singletons. CDR3 size: 13 residues. With 6 bases removed from V and 2 bases from J, the gap between germline ends came to 11 bases. Germline loops: CDR1 SGHRS, CDR2 YFSETQ.

The V call is TRBV5-1, the J call TRBJ1-1; unclear D gene. This clonotype was sampled from a woman aged 55-70 years who had recovered from COVID-19. Input material: PBMCs or T cells enriched from blood (not recorded which). The CDR3 DNA follows: TGCGCCAGCAAGGTGGCAGGTAACACTGAAGCTTTCTTT. It translates to CASKVAGNTEAFF.